This T cell receptor beta chain was retrieved from a study of molecular identifiers for immune sequencing clone quantification. The CDR3 spans 14 residues. V dropped 2 bases and J dropped 4 bases, with 11 bases sitting between them. The germline CDR1 and CDR2 sequences are DFQATT and SNEGSKA (reference sequence). This clonotype has at least ten counts. TCRdb ran MiXCR on the PCR reads and lists one entry per CDR3 protein. The sample yields 65,000 or so distinct CDR3 sequences, roughly 18% seen once. A CD8+CD4-CCR7+CD45RA+ phenotype served as the sorting definition for naive CD8 T cells. The sequencing input was naive CD8+ T cells from blood, with Jurkat cell RNA spiked in. Subset denoted: FACS-sorted CD8+CD4-CCR7+CD45RA+ naive T cells. The chain couples TRBV20-1 to TRBJ1-4; D unclear. The TCR sequence derives from a human donor in good health. Some libraries in this study had Jurkat cell RNA spiked in. The CDR3 DNA is TGCAGTGCTAGAAACGGGGTCGGTAATGAAAAACTGTTTTTT. Translated, it gives CSARNGVGNEKLFF.